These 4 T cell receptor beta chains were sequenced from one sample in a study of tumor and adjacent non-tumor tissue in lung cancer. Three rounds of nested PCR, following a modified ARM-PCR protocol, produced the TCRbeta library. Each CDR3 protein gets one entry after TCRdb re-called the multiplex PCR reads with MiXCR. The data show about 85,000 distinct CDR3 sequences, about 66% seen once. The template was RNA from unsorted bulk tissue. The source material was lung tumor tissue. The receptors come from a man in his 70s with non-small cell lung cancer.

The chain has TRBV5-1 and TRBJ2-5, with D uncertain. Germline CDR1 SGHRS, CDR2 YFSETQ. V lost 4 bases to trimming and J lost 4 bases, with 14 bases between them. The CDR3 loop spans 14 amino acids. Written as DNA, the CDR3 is TGCGCCAGCAGCATGCATGGGTCTACAGAGACCCAGTACTTC. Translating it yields CASSMHGSTETQYF.

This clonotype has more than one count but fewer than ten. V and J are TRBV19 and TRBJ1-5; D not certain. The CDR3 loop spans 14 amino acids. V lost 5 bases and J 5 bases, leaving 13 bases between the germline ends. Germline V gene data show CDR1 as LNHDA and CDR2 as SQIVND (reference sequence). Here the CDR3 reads CASSLRASDQPQHF. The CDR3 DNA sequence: TGTGCCAGTAGTCTCCGGGCCTCGGATCAGCCCCAGCATTTT.

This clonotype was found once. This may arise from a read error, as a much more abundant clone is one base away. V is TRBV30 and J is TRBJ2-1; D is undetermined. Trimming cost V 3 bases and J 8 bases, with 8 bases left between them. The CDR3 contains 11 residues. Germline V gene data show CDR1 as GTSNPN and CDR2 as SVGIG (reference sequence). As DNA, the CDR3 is TGTGCCTGGAGCGCGACCGATGAGCAGTTCTTC. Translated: CAWSATDEQFF.

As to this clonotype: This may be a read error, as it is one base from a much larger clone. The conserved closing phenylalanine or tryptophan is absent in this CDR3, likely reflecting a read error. CDR3 nucleotides: TGTGCTAGCGGGGCTAGCGGGAGGGTTAATGAGCAGTTCTCC. Translating gives CASGASGRVNEQFS. The chain carries TRBV28 and TRBJ2-1, with 12 bases lining up with TRBD2. Germline assignment: CDR1 MDHEN and CDR2 SYDVKM. The CDR3 length is 14 residues.